The rows below give T cell receptor beta chains drawn from one sample of a study of T cell responses to AZD1222 COVID-19 vaccine. This table comes from immunoSEQ multiplex PCR, and its TCRdb copy is limited to in-frame clones, with some not included. The data hold 100,000 to 150,000 clones, with 75% to 95% observed a single time. The sequencing used peripheral blood, collected 28 days after the second dose of the MenACWY control vaccine. These receptors came from an adult who received the MenACWY meningococcal vaccine as a control. Both conserved end residues are part of each CDR3. The order of the fields is CDR3 protein, CDR3 DNA, J gene, clone size, V gene, D gene. A D gene is named only where the DNA matches it firmly. Size values are once, few and many counts, or a class for expanded clones, and some rows have none.

CDR3: CASSLAGAQGAIWGYTF
DNA: TGTGCCAGCAGCTTAGCGGGGGCTCAGGGGGCGATTTGGGGCTACACCTTC
J: TRBJ1-2
size: once
V: TRBV7-2
D: TRBD1

CDR3: CASRKRTSGGPLSYNEQFF
DNA: TGTGCCAGCAGAAAACGGACTAGCGGGGGCCCTCTTTCCTACAATGAGCAGTTCTTC
J: TRBJ2-1
size: NA
V: TRBV21-1
D: NA

CDR3: CASSMGTSGPYEQYF
DNA: TGTGCCAGCAGCATGGGGACTAGCGGACCCTACGAGCAGTACTTC
J: TRBJ2-7
size: NA
V: TRBV7-2
D: TRBD2

CDR3: CASSRGSQGKNEQFF
DNA: TGTGCCAGCAGCCGAGGATCACAGGGGAAGAATGAGCAGTTCTTC
J: TRBJ2-1
size: NA
V: TRBV7-3
D: TRBD1

CDR3: CASSFVGWANYGYTF
DNA: TGTGCCAGCAGTTTCGTAGGTTGGGCTAACTATGGCTACACCTTC
J: TRBJ1-2
size: NA
V: TRBV28
D: NA

CDR3: CASSLVGGGFYYGYTF
DNA: TGTGCCAGCAGTTTGGTGGGAGGGGGGTTTTATTATGGCTACACCTTC
J: TRBJ1-2
size: NA
V: TRBV28
D: NA

CDR3: CASSYFGTGRQETQYF
DNA: TGTGCCAGCAGTTACTTCGGGACAGGGAGGCAAGAGACCCAGTACTTC
J: TRBJ2-5
size: NA
V: TRBV6-5
D: TRBD1

CDR3: CASSSSWDSPLHF
DNA: TGTGCCAGCAGCTCCTCGTGGGACTCACCCCTCCACTTT
J: TRBJ1-6
size: NA
V: TRBV7-6
D: NA

CDR3: CASSSQVGGVRYQPQHF
DNA: TGTGCCAGCAGCTCCCAGGTAGGCGGAGTCAGGTATCAGCCCCAGCATTTT
J: TRBJ1-5
size: NA
V: TRBV5-6
D: NA

CDR3: CASTLGNTEAFF
DNA: TGTGCCAGCACCCTGGGCAACACTGAAGCTTTCTTT
J: TRBJ1-1
size: NA
V: TRBV28
D: NA

CDR3: CASSHDRARGKLFF
DNA: TGTGCCAGCAGCCACGACAGAGCTAGAGGAAAACTGTTTTTT
J: TRBJ1-4
size: NA
V: TRBV6-5
D: NA

CDR3: CASREGAESSYEQYF
DNA: TGTGCCAGCAGAGAGGGAGCGGAAAGCTCCTACGAGCAGTACTTC
J: TRBJ2-7
size: NA
V: TRBV25-1
D: NA

CDR3: CAISPSQGDYGYTF
DNA: TGTGCCATCAGTCCATCACAAGGGGACTATGGCTACACCTTC
J: TRBJ1-2
size: NA
V: TRBV10-3
D: NA

CDR3: CASSVERGLQETQYF
DNA: TGTGCCAGCAGCGTAGAGCGGGGCTTACAAGAGACCCAGTACTTC
J: TRBJ2-5
size: NA
V: TRBV9
D: TRBD2

CDR3: CASSLAVTDTQYF
DNA: TGTGCCAGCAGTCTAGCGGTCACAGATACGCAGTATTTT
J: TRBJ2-3
size: NA
V: TRBV6-4
D: TRBD2

CDR3: CASSLGWGDGYTF
DNA: TGCGCCAGCAGCTTAGGCTGGGGAGATGGCTACACCTTC
J: TRBJ1-2
size: NA
V: TRBV5-1
D: NA

CDR3: CASSARPTDGYEKLFF
DNA: TGCGCCAGCAGCGCCAGACCCACAGACGGATATGAAAAACTGTTTTTT
J: TRBJ1-4
size: NA
V: TRBV4-3
D: NA

CDR3: CASSRDSRNEQFF
DNA: TGTGCCAGCAGCCGGGACAGCAGGAATGAGCAGTTCTTC
J: TRBJ2-1
size: NA
V: TRBV11-3
D: TRBD1

CDR3: CATSRDRDRGLQETQYF
DNA: TGTGCCACCAGCAGGGATCGCGACAGGGGCCTCCAAGAGACCCAGTACTTC
J: TRBJ2-5
size: once
V: TRBV15
D: TRBD1

CDR3: CASSFGQGQDYGYTF
DNA: TGTGCCAGCAGTTTTGGACAGGGGCAGGACTATGGCTACACCTTC
J: TRBJ1-2
size: NA
V: TRBV27
D: TRBD1

CDR3: CSASKTAKETQYF
DNA: TGCAGTGCTAGTAAGACAGCAAAAGAGACCCAGTACTTC
J: TRBJ2-5
size: NA
V: TRBV20-1
D: NA

CDR3: CASSVGRRGDTQYF
DNA: TGTGCCAGCAGCGTAGGCAGGAGGGGAGATACGCAGTATTTT
J: TRBJ2-3
size: NA
V: TRBV9
D: NA

CDR3: CASSSTGGYGYTF
DNA: TGTGCCAGCAGCTCCACAGGGGGCTATGGCTACACCTTC
J: TRBJ1-2
size: NA
V: TRBV7-2
D: TRBD1

CDR3: CASSIGQGLAYEQYF
DNA: TGTGCCAGCAGCATTGGACAGGGACTAGCCTACGAGCAGTACTTC
J: TRBJ2-7
size: NA
V: TRBV7-9
D: NA

CDR3: CAISGGSSYNEQFF
DNA: TGTGCCATCAGTGGTGGGAGCTCCTACAATGAGCAGTTCTTC
J: TRBJ2-1
size: NA
V: TRBV10-3
D: NA

CDR3: CSAVDALKEKLFF
DNA: TGCAGCGCTGTGGACGCCCTTAAGGAAAAACTGTTTTTT
J: TRBJ1-4
size: NA
V: TRBV29-1
D: NA

CDR3: CASSQVGTGASGNTIYF
DNA: TGCGCCAGCAGCCAAGTTGGGACAGGCGCCTCTGGAAACACCATATATTTT
J: TRBJ1-3
size: NA
V: TRBV4-3
D: TRBD1

CDR3: CASSSQRPSVTDTQYF
DNA: TGTGCCAGCTCGTCCCAGCGGCCGAGTGTCACAGATACGCAGTATTTT
J: TRBJ2-3
size: NA
V: TRBV18
D: NA

CDR3: CASSQRGVYSADTQYF
DNA: TGCGCCAGCAGCCAGAGGGGGGTATACAGTGCAGATACGCAGTATTTT
J: TRBJ2-3
size: NA
V: TRBV5-1
D: NA

CDR3: CASSSLTAAYEQYF
DNA: TGTGCCAGCAGTTCCCTTACAGCCGCCTACGAGCAGTACTTC
J: TRBJ2-7
size: NA
V: TRBV6-5
D: NA

CDR3: CASSEAGLIQPQHF
DNA: TGCGCCAGCAGTGAGGCAGGGCTGATACAGCCCCAGCATTTT
J: TRBJ1-5
size: NA
V: TRBV10-2
D: NA

CDR3: CASRGMGTGRGYTF
DNA: TGTGCCAGCAGGGGAATGGGGACAGGAAGGGGCTACACCTTC
J: TRBJ1-2
size: NA
V: TRBV28
D: TRBD1

CDR3: CASSLAGGGELFF
DNA: TGTGCCAGCAGCTTGGCTGGGGGCGGGGAGCTGTTTTTT
J: TRBJ2-2
size: few
V: TRBV5-6
D: NA

CDR3: CASSLGPRAPSYEQYF
DNA: TGTGCCAGCAGCTTGGGACCCAGGGCCCCCTCCTACGAGCAGTACTTC
J: TRBJ2-7
size: NA
V: TRBV11-2
D: NA

CDR3: CASSQEHRNTGELFF
DNA: TGCGCCAGCAGCCAAGAGCACAGGAACACCGGGGAGCTGTTTTTT
J: TRBJ2-2
size: NA
V: TRBV4-1
D: NA

CDR3: CASSFGGGYGYTF
DNA: TGTGCCAGCAGTTTTGGGGGCGGCTATGGCTACACCTTC
J: TRBJ1-2
size: NA
V: TRBV27
D: NA

CDR3: CSARGSYEQYF
DNA: TGCAGTGCTAGGGGCTCCTACGAGCAGTACTTC
J: TRBJ2-7
size: NA
V: TRBV20-1
D: NA

CDR3: CASSLLAGMEETQYF
DNA: TGTGCCAGCTCACTTCTAGCGGGAATGGAGGAGACCCAGTACTTC
J: TRBJ2-5
size: NA
V: TRBV18
D: TRBD2

CDR3: CASRDHSGGPYNEQFF
DNA: TGTGCCAGCAGGGACCATAGCGGGGGCCCTTACAATGAGCAGTTCTTC
J: TRBJ2-1
size: once
V: TRBV3-1/TRBV3-2
D: TRBD2

CDR3: CASRTRASGELFF
DNA: TGTGCCAGCAGGACACGGGCATCCGGGGAGCTGTTTTTT
J: TRBJ2-2
size: NA
V: TRBV6-5
D: NA

CDR3: CASSRVVGGRSTDTQYF
DNA: TGTGCCAGCAGCCGGGTCGTCGGGGGGAGAAGCACAGATACGCAGTATTTT
J: TRBJ2-3
size: few
V: TRBV4-2
D: TRBD2

CDR3: CASSNLGRGGTQPQHF
DNA: TGTGCCAGTAGTAACCTCGGCAGGGGGGGTACTCAGCCCCAGCATTTT
J: TRBJ1-5
size: NA
V: TRBV19
D: TRBD1

CDR3: CASSPLGQGLQETQYF
DNA: TGTGCCAGCAGTCCGCTCGGACAGGGTCTACAAGAGACCCAGTACTTC
J: TRBJ2-5
size: NA
V: TRBV27
D: TRBD1